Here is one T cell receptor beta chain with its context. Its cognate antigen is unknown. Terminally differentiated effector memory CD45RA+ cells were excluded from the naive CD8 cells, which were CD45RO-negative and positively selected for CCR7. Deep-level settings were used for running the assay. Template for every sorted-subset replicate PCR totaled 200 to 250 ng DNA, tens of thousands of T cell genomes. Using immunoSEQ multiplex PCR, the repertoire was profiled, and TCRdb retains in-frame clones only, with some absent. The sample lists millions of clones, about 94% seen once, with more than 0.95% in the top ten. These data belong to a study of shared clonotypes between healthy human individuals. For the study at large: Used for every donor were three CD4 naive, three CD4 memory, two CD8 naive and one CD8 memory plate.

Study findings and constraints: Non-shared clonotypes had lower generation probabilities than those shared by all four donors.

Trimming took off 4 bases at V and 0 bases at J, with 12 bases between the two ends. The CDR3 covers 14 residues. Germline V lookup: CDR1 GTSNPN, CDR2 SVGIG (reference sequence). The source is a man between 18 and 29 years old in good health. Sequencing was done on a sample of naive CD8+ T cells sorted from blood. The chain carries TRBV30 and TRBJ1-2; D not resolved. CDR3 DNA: TGTGCCTGGACCCCGAACGGACCTAACTATGGCTACACCTTC. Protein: CAWTPNGPNYGYTF.